This T cell receptor (beta chain) came from a study of T-cell memory formation after mild COVID-19 (dated by TCRdb to about 2021). About the study as a whole: TCR sequence clusters from the two donors were found to be largely donor specific. T-cell clones expanding and contracting after mild COVID-19 in two donors were tracked by longitudinal TCRalpha and TCRbeta repertoire sequencing. The cohort was made up of two young adult volunteers, one female and one male, who were previously healthy. Beyond this particular receptor, the publication reports: The detection of some responding clones in pre-infection memory suggests that pre-existing cross-reactive memory T cells joined the SARS-CoV-2 response. Only two mild cases were covered by the study, and larger cohorts that include severe cases with pre-infection samples were considered necessary. Clones that contracted from day 15 to 85 showed balanced CD4/CD8 phenotypes, whereas a second wave of clones that expanded from day 15 to 37 leaned towards CD4+. SARS-CoV-2 specificity was not confirmed for the second-wave clones peaking on day 37. Contracting CD4+ clones were found mainly in CM and EM memory subsets, while CD8+ clones were enriched in EMRA.

About this clonotype itself: The antigen it recognizes is unknown. Base qualities are not recorded, but no much larger clone differs from it by a single base.

The sequencing machine was an Illumina NovaSeq 6000. TCRalpha and TCRbeta cDNA libraries were built by 5'RACE with constant-segment primers, adding sample barcodes and unique molecular identifiers. RNA was extracted from every sample with Trizol reagent. Library amplification was performed in two PCR steps, and a second sample barcode and Illumina TruSeq adapters were introduced in the second step. Libraries were sequenced on an Illumina NovaSeq with 2 x 150 bp paired-end reads. As for the authors' bioinformatics: Reads were demultiplexed and collapsed into UMI-guided consensus sequences with migec v1.2.7. Using mixcr v2.1.11, UMI consensuses were aligned to TRA and TRB V and J templates and then assembled into clonotypes. Clonotypes were classified as expanded or contracted when called significant by both edgeR and NoisET, with noise models trained on biological replicates. For edgeR calls, the cutoffs were a false discovery rate-adjusted p below 0.01 and a log2 fold-change threshold of 1. PCA with hierarchical clustering of max-normalized trajectories of the 1000 most abundant clonotypes was used as exploratory dynamics analysis. Each responding clone was given a CD4 or CD8 phenotype based on the CD4+ and CD8+ repertoires, which had been sequenced separately. Using fastp trimming at Q25 and MiXCR clonotype assembly, TCRdb reanalyzed the public sequencing data and kept in-frame beta chains. Each entry is one CDR3 protein sequence, shown with its most common DNA and genes. These V and J calls derive from TCRdb rather than the authors' analysis. The sample yields some 86,000 distinct CDR3 sequences; 20% to 25% were counted once. Roughly 41% of the sample is held by the ten biggest clonotypes.

Ficoll-Paque density gradient centrifugation was used to isolate PBMCs. The receptor comes from a man aged 18-30 years who had mild COVID-19 (a few samples of this study predate the infection). The sample titles of this study are shuffled in the database, so cell type and time point are left out; the donor was told from shared clones. The sequenced sample consisted of PBMCs or a T cell subset sorted from them (not recorded which).

The sequenced DNA is TGCGCCAGCAGCTTCAGGTCCGGGAGCCAAGAGACCCAGTACTTC. Its protein is CASSFRSGSQETQYF. Recombination linked TRBV5-1 to TRBJ2-5; the D segment could be TRBD2, given 6 matching bases. For CDR1 and CDR2, the germline V gene lists SGHRS and YFSETQ. Its CDR3 holds 15 amino acids, cysteine through phenylalanine. Only the CDR3 DNA is retained, 45 bases long and in frame from the first base. V is shortened by 2 bases, J by 1 base, and the region joining them spans 12 bases.